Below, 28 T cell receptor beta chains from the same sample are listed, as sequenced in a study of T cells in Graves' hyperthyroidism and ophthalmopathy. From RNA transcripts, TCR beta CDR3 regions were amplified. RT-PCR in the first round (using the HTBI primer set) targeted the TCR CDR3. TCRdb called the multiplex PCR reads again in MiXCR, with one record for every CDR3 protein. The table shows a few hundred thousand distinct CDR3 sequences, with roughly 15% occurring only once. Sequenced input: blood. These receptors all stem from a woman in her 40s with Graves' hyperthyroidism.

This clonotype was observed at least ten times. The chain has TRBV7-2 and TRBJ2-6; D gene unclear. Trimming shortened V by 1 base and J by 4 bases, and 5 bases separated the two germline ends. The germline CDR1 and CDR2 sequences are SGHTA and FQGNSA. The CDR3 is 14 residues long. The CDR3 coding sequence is TGTGCCAGCAGCTTAGGGTACGGGGCCAACGTCCTGACTTTC. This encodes CASSLGYGANVLTF.

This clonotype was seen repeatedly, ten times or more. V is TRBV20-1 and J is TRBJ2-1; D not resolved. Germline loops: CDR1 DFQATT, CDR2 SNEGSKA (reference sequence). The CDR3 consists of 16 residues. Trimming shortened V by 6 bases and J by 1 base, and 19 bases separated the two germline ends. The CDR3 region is CSARIGLGGSYNEQFF. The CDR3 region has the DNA TGCAGTGCCCGAATTGGGTTGGGTGGATCCTACAATGAGCAGTTCTTC.

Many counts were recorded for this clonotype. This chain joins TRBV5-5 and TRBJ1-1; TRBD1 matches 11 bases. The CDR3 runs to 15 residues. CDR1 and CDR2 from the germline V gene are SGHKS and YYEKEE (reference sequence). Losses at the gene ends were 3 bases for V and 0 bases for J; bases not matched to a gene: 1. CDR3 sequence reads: CASSWTGGMNTEAFF. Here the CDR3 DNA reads TGTGCCAGCAGCTGGACAGGGGGCATGAACACTGAAGCTTTCTTT.

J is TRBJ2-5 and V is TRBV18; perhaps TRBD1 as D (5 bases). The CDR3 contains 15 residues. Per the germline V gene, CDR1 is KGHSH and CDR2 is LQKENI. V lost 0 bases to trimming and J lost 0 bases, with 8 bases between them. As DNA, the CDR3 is TGTGCCAGCTCACCACCGACAGCGTACCAAGAGACCCAGTACTTC. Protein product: CASSPPTAYQETQYF.

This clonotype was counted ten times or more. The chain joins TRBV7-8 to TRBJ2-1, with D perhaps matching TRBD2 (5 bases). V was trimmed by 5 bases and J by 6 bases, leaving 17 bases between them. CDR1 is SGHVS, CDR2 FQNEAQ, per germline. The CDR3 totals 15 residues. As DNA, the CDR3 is TGTGCCAGCAGCCTGAGGGAATTCGTGGTCAATGAGCAGTTCTTC. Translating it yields CASSLREFVVNEQFF.

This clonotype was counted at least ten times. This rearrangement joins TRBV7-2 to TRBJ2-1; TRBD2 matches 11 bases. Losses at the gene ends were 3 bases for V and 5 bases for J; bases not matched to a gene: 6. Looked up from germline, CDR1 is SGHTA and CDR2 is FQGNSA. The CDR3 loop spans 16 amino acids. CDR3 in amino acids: CASSFPGLAVDNEQFF. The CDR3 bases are TGTGCCAGCAGCTTCCCGGGACTAGCGGTCGACAATGAGCAGTTCTTC.

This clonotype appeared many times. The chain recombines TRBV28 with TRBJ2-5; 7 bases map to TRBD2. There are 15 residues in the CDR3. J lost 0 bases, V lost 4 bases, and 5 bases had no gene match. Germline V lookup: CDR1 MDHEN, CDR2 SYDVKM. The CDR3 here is CASSSRRENQETQYF. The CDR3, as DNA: TGTGCCAGCAGTTCTCGGCGGGAGAACCAAGAGACCCAGTACTTC.

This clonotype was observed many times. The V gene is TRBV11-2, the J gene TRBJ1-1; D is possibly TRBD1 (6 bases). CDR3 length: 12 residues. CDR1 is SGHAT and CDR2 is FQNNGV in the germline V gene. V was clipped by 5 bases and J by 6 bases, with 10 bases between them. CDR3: CASSPGVPEAFF. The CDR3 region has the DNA TGTGCCAGCAGCCCAGGGGTTCCTGAAGCTTTCTTT.

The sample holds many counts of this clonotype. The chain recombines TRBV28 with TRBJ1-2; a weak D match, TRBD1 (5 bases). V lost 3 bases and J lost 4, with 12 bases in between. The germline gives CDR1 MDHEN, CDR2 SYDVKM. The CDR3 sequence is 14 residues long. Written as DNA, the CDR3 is TGTGCCAGCAGTTTGACAGCCTTGATCTATGGCTACACCTTC. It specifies CASSLTALIYGYTF.

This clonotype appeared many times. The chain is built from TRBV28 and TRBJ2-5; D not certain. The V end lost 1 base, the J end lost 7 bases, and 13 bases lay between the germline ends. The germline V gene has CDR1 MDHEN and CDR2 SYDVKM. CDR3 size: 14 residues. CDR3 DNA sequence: TGTGCCAGCAGTTTATCAGTTCAAATCGGGACCCAGTACTTC. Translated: CASSLSVQIGTQYF.

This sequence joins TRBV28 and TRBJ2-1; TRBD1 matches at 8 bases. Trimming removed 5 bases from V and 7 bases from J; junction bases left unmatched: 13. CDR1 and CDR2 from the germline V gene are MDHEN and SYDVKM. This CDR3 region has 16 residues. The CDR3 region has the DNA TGTGCCAGCAGTGGAACCGGGACAGGTTTTCGGAATGAGCAGTTCTTC. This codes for CASSGTGTGFRNEQFF.

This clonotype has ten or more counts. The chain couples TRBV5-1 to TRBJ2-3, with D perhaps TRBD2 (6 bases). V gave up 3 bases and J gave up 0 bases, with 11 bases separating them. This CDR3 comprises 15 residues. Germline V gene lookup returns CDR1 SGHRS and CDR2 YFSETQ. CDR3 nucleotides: TGCGCCAGCAGCTCCATAGCGGTCAGCACAGATACGCAGTATTTT. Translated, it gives CASSSIAVSTDTQYF. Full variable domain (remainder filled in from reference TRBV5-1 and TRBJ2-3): KAGVTQTPRYLIKTRGQQVTLSCSPISGHRSVSWYQQTPGQGLQFLFEYFSETQRNKGNFPGRFSGRQFSNSRSEMNVSTLELGDSALYLCASSSIAVSTDTQYFGPGTRLTVL.

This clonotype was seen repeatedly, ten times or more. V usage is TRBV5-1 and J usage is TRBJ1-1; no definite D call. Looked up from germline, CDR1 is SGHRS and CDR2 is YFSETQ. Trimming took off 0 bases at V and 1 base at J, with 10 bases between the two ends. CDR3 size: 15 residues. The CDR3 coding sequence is TGCGCCAGCAGCTTGGCTTCTACACCGAACACTGAAGCTTTCTTT. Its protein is CASSLASTPNTEAFF.

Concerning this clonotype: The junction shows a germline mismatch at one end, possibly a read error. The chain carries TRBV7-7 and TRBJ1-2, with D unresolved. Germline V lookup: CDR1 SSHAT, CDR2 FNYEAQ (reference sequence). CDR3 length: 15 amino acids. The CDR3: CASSFGGRSLTSYTF. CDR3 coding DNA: TGTGCTAGCAGCTTTGGAGGCCGCAGCCTAACTAGCTACACCTTC.

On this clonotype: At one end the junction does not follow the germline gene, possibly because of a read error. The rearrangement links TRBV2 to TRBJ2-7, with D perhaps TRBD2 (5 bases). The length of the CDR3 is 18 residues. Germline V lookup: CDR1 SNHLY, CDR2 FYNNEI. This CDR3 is CASSHNPGPRSGAYEQYF. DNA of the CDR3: TGCGCCAGCAGCCATAACCCGGGCCCAAGGTCCGGGGCCTACGAGCAGTACTTC.

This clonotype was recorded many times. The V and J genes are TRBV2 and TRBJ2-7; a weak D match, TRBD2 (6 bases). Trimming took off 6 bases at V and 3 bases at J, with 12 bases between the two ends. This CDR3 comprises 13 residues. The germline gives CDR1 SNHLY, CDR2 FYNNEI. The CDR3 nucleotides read TGTGCCAGCAGGGATAGCGGAGGCTACGAGCAGTACTTC. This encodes CASRDSGGYEQYF.

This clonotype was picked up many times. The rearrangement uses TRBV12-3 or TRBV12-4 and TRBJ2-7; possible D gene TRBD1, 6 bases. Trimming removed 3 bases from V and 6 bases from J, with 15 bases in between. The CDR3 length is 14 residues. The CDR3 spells CASSLSTGLSEQYF. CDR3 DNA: TGTGCCAGCAGTTTGTCAACAGGGCTAAGCGAGCAGTACTTC.

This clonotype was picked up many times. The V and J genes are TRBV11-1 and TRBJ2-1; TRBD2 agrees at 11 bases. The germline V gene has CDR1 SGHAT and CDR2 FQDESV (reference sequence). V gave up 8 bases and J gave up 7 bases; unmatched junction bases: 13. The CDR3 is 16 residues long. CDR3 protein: CASSFPTSGRGNEQFF. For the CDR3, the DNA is TGTGCCAGCTCCTTTCCCACTAGCGGGAGAGGTAATGAGCAGTTCTTC.

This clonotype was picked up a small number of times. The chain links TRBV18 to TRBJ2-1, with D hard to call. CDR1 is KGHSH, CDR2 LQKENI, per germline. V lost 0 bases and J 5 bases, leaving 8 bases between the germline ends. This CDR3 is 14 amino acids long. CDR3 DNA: TGTGCCAGCTCACCACCTGGTGGGGACAATGAGCAGTTCTTC. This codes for CASSPPGGDNEQFF.

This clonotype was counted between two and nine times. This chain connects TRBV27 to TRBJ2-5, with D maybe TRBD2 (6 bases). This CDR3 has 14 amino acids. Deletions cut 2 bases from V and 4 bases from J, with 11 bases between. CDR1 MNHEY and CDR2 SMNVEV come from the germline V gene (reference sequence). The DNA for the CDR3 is TGTGCCAGCAGTTTACAGGAGGGTAGAGAGACCCAGTACTTC. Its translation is CASSLQEGRETQYF.

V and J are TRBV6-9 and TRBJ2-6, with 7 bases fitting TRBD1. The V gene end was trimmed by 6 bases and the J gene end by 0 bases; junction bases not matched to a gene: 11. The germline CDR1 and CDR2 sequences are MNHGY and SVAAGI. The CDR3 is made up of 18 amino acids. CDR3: CASRYPGQLISGANVLTF. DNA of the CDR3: TGTGCCAGCAGATATCCGGGACAGCTAATCTCTGGGGCCAACGTCCTGACTTTC.

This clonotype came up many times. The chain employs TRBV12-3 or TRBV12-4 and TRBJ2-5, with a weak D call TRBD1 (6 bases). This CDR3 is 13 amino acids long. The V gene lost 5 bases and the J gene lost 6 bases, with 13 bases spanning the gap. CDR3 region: CASSQQGRQTQYF. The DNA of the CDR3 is TGTGCCAGCAGTCAACAGGGAAGGCAGACCCAGTACTTC.

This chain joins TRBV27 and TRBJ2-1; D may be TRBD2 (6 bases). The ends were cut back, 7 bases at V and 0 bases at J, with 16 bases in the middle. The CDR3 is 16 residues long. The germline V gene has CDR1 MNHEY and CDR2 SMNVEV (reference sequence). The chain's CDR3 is CASTRDRQSSYNEQFF. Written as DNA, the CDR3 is TGTGCCAGCACGCGGGATCGACAGAGCTCCTACAATGAGCAGTTCTTC.

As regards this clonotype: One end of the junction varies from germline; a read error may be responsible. The DNA for the CDR3 is TGCGGTGCTGTGGGACCCTCCTACAATGAGCAGTTCTTC. Translating gives CGAVGPSYNEQFF. V and J are TRBV20-1 and TRBJ2-1; D tentatively fits TRBD1 or TRBD2 (5 bases each). The CDR3 is 13 amino acids. Per germline, CDR1 DFQATT and CDR2 SNEGSKA (reference sequence).

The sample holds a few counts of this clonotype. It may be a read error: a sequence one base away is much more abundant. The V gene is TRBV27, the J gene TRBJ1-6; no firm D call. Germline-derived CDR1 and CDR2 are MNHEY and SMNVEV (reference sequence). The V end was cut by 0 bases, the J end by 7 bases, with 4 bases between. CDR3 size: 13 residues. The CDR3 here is CASSLSGNSPLHF. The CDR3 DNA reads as TGTGCCAGCAGTTTATCTGGGAATTCACCCCTCCACTTT.

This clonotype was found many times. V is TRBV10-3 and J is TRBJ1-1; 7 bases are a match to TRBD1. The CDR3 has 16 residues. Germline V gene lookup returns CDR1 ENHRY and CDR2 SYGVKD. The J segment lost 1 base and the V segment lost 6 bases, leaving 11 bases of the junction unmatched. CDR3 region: CAIRRVVEGANTEAFF. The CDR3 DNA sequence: TGTGCCATCAGGAGGGTGGTAGAGGGGGCGAACACTGAAGCTTTCTTT.

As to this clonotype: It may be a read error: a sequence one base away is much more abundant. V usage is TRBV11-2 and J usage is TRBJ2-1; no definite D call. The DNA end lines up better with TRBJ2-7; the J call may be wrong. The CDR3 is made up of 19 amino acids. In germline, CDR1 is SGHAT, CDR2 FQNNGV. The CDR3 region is CASSLDLAKFLSSYNEQYF. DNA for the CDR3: TGTGCCAGCAGCTTAGATCTGGCCAAATTCTTAAGCTCCTACAATGAGCAGTACTTC.

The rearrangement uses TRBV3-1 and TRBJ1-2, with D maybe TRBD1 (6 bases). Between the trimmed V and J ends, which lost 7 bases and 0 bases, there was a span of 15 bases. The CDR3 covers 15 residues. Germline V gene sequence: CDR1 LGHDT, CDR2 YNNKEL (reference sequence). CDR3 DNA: TGTGCCAGCACGGGACATTCGGCGGCTAACTATGGCTACACCTTC. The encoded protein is CASTGHSAANYGYTF.